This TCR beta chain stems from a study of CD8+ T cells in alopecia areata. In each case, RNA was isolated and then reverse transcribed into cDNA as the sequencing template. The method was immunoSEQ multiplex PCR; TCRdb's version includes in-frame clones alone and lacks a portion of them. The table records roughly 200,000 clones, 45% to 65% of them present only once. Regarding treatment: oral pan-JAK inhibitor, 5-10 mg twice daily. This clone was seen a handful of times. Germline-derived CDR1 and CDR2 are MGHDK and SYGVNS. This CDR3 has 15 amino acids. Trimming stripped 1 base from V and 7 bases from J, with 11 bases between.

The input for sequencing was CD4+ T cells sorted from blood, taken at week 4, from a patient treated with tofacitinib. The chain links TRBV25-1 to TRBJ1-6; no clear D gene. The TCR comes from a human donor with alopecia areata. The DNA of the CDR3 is TGTGCCAGCAGTGAATCTACAATCCGGAATTCACCCCTCCACTTT. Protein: CASSESTIRNSPLHF.